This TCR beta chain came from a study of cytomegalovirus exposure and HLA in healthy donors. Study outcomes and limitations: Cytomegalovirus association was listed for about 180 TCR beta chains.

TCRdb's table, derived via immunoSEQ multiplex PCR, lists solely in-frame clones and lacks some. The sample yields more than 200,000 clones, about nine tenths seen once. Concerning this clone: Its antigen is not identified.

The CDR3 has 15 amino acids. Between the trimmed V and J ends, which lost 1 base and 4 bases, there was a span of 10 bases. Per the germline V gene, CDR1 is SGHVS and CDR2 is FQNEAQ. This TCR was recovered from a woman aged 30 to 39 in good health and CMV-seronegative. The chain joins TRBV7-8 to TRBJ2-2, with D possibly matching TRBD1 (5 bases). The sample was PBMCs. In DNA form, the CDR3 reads TGTGCCAGCAGCTTAGACCCGGACACCACCGGGGAGCTGTTTTTT. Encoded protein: CASSLDPDTTGELFF.